This TCR beta chain was recorded in a study of T cell clonotyping in hematopoietic cell transplantation. V dropped 3 bases and J dropped 3; count of bases not matched to a gene: 0. There are 12 residues in the CDR3. Germline CDR1 SGHRS, CDR2 YFSETQ. Sequenced by immunoSEQ multiplex PCR; TCRdb stores in-frame clones only, minus some. The data hold 7,000 or so clones, with over 75% observed a single time. The chain recombines TRBV5-1 with TRBJ2-7; 7 bases align to TRBD2. The sample was PBMCs, taken 30 days after allogeneic stem cell transplant. This TCR was recovered from a female patient aged 50 to 60 who had an allogeneic stem cell transplant from an unrelated donor, so the T cells may come from the graft donor. Some clones in this sample may be carry-over from other donors' samples. DNA for the CDR3: TGCGCCAGCAGCTGGGAGGGCTACGAGCAGTACTTC. Translation gives CASSWEGYEQYF.